This TCR beta chain derives from a study of shared clonotypes between healthy human individuals. CDR1 is KGHSH and CDR2 is LQKENI in the germline V gene. The CDR3 sequence is 15 residues long. V lost 6 bases, J lost 6 bases, and 10 bases stayed unmatched. This table comes from immunoSEQ multiplex PCR, and its TCRdb copy is limited to in-frame clones, with some not included. The table shows hundreds of thousands of clones, with around 72% occurring only once. This clone is a singleton in its sample. The receptor's source is a man aged 30-40 years in good health. V gene TRBV18 combines with J gene TRBJ2-4; 8 bases map to TRBD1. Sequenced: memory CD4+ T cells sorted from blood. Subset denoted: CD45RA-negative fraction. The CDR3 DNA sequence: TGTGCCAGCTCGCCCGGACAGGGCCGAGGAAACATTCAGTACTTC. Encoded protein: CASSPGQGRGNIQYF.